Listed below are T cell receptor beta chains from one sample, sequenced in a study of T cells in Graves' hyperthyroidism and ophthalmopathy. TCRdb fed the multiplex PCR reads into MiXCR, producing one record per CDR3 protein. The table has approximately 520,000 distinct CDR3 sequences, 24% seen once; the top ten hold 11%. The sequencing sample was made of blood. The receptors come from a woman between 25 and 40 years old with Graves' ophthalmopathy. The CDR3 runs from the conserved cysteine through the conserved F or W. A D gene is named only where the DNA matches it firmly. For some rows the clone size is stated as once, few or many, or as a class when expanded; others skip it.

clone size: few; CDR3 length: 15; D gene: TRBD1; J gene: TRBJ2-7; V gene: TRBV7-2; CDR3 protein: CASSPTGTGVREQYF; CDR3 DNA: TGTGCCAGCAGCCCTACCGGGACAGGGGTTCGGGAGCAGTACTTC
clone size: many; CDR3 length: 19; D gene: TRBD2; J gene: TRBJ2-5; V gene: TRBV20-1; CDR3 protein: CSARVITGTSGGAEETQYF; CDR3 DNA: TGCAGTGCTAGAGTTATCACCGGGACTAGCGGGGGGGCAGAAGAGACCCAGTACTTC
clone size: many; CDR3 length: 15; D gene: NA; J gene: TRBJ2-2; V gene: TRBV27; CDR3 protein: CASSGLDLNTGELFF; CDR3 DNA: TGTGCCAGCAGCGGACTCGATTTGAACACCGGGGAGCTGTTTTTT
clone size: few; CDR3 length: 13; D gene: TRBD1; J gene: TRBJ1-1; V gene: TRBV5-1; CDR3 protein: CASSLVGDREAFF; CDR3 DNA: TGCGCCAGCAGCTTGGTTGGGGACAGAGAAGCTTTCTTT
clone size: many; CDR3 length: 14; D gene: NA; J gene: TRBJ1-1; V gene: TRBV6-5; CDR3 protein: CASSYSTANTEAFF; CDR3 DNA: TGTGCCAGCAGTTACTCAACAGCGAACACTGAAGCTTTCTTT
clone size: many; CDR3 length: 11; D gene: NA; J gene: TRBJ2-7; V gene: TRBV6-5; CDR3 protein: CASSYSSEQYF; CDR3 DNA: TGTGCCAGCAGTTACTCGTCTGAGCAGTACTTC
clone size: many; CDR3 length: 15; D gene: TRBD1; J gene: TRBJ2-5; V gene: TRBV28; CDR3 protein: CASKNRGSGQETQYF; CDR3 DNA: TGTGCCAGCAAGAACAGGGGGAGCGGCCAAGAGACCCAGTACTTC
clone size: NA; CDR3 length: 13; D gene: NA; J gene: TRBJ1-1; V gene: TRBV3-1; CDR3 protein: CASSPGTTREAFF; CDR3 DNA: TGTGCCAGCAGCCCCGGGACCACTAGAGAAGCTTTCTTT
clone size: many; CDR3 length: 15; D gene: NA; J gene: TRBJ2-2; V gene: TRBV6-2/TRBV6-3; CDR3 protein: CASRGVGVNTGELFF; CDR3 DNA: TGTGCCAGCAGGGGAGTCGGAGTGAACACCGGGGAGCTGTTTTTT
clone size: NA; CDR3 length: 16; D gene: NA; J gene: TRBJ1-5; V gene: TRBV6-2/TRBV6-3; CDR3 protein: CANSNPGPLSNQPQHF; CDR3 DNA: TGTGCCAACAGTAACCCAGGACCTCTGAGCAATCAGCCCCAGCATTTT
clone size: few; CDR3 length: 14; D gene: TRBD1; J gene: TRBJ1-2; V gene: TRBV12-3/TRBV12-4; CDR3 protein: CASRYRGRDYGYTF; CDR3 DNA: TGTGCCAGCAGATACAGGGGCCGAGACTATGGCTACACCTTC
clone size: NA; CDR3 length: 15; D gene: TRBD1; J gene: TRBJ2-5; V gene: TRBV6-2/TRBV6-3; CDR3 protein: CASSYSDRVWETQYF; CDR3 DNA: TGTGCCAGCAGTTACTCTGACAGGGTTTGGGAGACCCAGTACTTC
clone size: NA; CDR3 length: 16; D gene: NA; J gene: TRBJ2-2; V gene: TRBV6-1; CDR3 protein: CASRPGPTFLTGELFF; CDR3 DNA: TGTGCCAGCAGACCGGGACCAACCTTCCTCACCGGGGAGCTGTTTTTT
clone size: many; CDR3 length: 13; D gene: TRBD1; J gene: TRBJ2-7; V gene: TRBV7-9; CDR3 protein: CASHGQGSYEQYF; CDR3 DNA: TGTGCCAGCCACGGACAGGGGTCCTACGAGCAGTACTTC
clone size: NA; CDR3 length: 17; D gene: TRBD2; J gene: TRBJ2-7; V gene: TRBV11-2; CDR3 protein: CASSFIRSGGAFYEQYF; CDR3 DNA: TGTGCCAGCAGCTTTATTCGTAGCGGGGGGGCCTTCTACGAGCAGTACTTC
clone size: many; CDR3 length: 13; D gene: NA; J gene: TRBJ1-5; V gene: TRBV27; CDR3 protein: CASSWGGNQPQHF; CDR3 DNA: TGTGCCAGCAGTTGGGGTGGCAATCAGCCCCAGCATTTT
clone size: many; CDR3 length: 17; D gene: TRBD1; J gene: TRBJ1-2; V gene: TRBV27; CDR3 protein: CASSLSQDRVRIDGYTF; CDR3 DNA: TGTGCCAGCAGTTTATCGCAAGACAGGGTTAGGATTGATGGCTACACCTTC
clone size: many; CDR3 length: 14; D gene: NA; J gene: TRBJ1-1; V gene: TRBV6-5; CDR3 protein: CASSYFRANTEAFF; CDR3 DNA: TGTGCCAGCAGTTACTTTCGGGCTAACACTGAAGCTTTCTTT
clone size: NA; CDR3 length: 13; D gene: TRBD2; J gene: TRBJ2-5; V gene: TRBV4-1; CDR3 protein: CASSLTSVETQYF; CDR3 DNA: TGCGCCAGCAGCCTAACTAGCGTGGAGACCCAGTACTTC
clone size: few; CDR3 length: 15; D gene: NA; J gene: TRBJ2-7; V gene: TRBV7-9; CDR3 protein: CASSPPAGTTYEQYF; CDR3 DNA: TGTGCCAGCAGCCCCCCGGCAGGGACCACCTACGAGCAGTACTTC
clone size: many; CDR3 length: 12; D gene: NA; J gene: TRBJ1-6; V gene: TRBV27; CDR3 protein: CASSLAPSPLHF; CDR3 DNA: TGTGCCAGCAGTTTAGCCCCGTCACCCCTCCACTTT
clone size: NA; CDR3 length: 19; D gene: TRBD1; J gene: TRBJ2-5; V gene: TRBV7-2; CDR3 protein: CASRQNTGTGDRLPETQYF; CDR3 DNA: TGTGCCAGCAGACAAAATACCGGGACAGGGGACCGGTTACCAGAGACCCAGTACTTC
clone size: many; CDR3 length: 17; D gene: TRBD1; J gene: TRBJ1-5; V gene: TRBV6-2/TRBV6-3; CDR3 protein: CASRGDRRDPSNQPQHF; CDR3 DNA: TGTGCCAGCAGGGGGGACAGGCGCGACCCTTCCAATCAGCCCCAGCATTTT
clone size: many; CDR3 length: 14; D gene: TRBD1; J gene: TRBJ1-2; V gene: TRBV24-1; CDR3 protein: CATSDPRTGDGYTF; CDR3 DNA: TGTGCCACCAGTGATCCACGGACAGGGGATGGCTACACCTTC
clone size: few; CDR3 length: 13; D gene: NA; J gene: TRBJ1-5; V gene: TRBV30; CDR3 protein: CAWSIQDNQPQHF; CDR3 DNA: TGTGCCTGGAGTATTCAGGACAATCAGCCCCAGCATTTT
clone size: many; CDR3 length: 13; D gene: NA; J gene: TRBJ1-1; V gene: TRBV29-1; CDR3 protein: CSARASLDTEAFF; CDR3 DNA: TGCAGCGCTCGGGCAAGTCTAGATACTGAAGCTTTCTTT
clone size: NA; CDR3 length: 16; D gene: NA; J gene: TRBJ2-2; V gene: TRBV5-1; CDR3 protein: CASSRLGGENTGELFF; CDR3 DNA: TGCGCCAGCAGCAGGCTTGGAGGGGAGAACACCGGGGAGCTGTTTTTT
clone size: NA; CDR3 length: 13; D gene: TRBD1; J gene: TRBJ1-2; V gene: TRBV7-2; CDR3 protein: CASSTGQGNGYTF; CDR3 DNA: TGTGCCAGCAGCACGGGACAGGGGAATGGCTACACCTTC
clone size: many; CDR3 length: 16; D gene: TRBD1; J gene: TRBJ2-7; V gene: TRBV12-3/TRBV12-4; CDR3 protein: CASSRPGTGMSYEQYF; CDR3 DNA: TGTGCCAGCAGCCGACCGGGGACAGGGATGTCCTACGAGCAGTACTTC
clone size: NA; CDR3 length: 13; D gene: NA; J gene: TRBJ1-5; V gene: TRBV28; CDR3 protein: CASSNGPSQPQHF; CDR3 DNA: TGTGCCAGCAGTAACGGGCCGTCCCAGCCCCAGCATTTT
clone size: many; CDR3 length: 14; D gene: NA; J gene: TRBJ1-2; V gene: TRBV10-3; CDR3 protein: CAISERIPSYGYTF; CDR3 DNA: TGTGCCATCAGTGAGAGGATACCCTCCTATGGCTACACCTTC
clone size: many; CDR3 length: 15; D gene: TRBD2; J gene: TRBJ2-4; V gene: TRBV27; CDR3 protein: CASSSSLASKNIQYF; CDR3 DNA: TGTGCCAGCAGTTCCTCACTAGCGAGCAAAAACATTCAGTACTTC
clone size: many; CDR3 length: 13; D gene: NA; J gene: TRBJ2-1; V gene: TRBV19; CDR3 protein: CASKKWGDNEQFF; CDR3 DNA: TGTGCCAGTAAAAAGTGGGGGGACAATGAGCAGTTCTTC
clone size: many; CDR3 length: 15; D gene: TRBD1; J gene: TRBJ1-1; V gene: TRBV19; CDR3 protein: CASLTGGFENTEAFF; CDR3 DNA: TGTGCCAGTCTGACAGGGGGCTTCGAGAACACTGAAGCTTTCTTT
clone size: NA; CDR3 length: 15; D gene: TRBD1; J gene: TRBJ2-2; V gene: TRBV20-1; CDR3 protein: CSARSGQGGTGELFF; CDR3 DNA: TGCAGTGCTAGAAGCGGACAGGGTGGAACCGGGGAGCTGTTTTTT
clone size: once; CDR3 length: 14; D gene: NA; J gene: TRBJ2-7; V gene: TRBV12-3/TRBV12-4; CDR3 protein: CASSLNYGTYEQYF; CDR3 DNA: TGTGCCAGCAGTTTAAATTATGGGACCTACGAGCAGTACTTC
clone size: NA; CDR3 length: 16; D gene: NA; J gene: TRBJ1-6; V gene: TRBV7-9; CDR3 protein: CASSLDLDLVGSPLHF; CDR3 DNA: TGTGCCAGCAGCTTAGATCTCGACTTGGTGGGTTCACCCCTCCACTTT
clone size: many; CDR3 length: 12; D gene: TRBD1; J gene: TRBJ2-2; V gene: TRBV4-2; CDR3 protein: CASNRGTGELFF; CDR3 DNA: TGTGCCAGTAACAGGGGAACCGGGGAGCTGTTTTTT
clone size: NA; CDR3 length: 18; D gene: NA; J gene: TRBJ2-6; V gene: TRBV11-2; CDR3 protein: CASSFGGRTFSGANVLTF; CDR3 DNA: TGTGCCAGCAGCTTCGGGGGCAGGACTTTCTCTGGGGCCAACGTCCTGACTTTC
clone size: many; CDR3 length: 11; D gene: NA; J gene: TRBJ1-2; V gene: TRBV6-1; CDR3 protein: CASSAMPGYTF; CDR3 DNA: TGTGCCAGCAGTGCCATGCCTGGCTACACCTTC
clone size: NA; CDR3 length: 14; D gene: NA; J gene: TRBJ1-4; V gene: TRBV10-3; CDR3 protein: CAISDSATNEKLFF; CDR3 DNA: TGTGCCATCAGTGACAGCGCAACTAATGAAAAACTGTTTTTT
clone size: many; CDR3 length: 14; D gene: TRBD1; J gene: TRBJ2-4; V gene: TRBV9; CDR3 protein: CASSVHGTANIQYF; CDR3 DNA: TGTGCCAGCAGCGTGCACGGGACAGCAAACATTCAGTACTTC
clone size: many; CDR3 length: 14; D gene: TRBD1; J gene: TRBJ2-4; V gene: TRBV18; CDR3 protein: CASSPSTGLDIQYF; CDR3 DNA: TGTGCCAGCTCACCATCGACAGGGTTGGACATTCAGTACTTC